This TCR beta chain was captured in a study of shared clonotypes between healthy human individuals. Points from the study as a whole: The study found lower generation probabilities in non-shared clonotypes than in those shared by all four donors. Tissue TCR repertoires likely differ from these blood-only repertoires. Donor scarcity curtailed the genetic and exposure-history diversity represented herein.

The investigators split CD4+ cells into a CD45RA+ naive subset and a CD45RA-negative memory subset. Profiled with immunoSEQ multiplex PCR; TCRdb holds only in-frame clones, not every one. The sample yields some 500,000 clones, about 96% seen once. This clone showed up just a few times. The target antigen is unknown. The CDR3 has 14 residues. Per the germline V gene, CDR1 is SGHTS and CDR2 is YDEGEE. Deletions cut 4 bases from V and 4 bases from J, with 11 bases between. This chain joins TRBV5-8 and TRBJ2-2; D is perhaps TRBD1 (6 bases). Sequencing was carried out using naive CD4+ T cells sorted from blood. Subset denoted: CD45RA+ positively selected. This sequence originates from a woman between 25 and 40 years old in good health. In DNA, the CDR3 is TGTGCCAGCAGCAGGGGGATGATCACCGGGGAGCTGTTTTTT. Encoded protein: CASSRGMITGELFF.